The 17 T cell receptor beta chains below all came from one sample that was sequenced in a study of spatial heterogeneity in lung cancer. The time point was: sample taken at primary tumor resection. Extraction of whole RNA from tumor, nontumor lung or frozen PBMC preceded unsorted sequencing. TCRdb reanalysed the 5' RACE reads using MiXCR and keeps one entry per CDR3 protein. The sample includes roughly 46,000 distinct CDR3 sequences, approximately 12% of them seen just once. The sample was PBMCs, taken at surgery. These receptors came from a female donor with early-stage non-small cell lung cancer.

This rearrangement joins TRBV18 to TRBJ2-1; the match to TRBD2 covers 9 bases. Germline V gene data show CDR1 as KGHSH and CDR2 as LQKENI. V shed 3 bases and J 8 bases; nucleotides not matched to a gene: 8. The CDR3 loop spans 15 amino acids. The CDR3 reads CASSPALAGLDEQFF. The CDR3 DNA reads TGTGCCAGCTCACCGGCGCTAGCGGGGTTGGATGAGCAGTTCTTC. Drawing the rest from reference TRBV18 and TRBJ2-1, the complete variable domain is NAGVMQNPRHLVRRRGQEARLRCSPMKGHSHVYWYRQLPEEGLKFMVYLQKENIIDESGMPKERFSAEFPKEGPSILRIQQVVRGDSAAYFCASSPALAGLDEQFFGPGTRLTVL.

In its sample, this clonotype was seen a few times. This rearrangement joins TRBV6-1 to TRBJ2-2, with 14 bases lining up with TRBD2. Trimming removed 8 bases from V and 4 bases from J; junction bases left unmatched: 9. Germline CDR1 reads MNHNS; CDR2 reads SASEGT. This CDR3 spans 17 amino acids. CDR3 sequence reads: CASGTTSGGASTGELFF. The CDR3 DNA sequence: TGTGCCAGCGGGACGACTAGCGGGGGGGCTTCCACCGGGGAGCTGTTTTTT.

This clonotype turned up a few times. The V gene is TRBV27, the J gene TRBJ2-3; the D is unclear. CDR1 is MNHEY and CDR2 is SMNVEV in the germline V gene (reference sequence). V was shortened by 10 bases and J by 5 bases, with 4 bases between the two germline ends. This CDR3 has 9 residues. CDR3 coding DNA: TGTGCCACTCTAGATACGCAGTATTTT. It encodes CATLDTQYF.

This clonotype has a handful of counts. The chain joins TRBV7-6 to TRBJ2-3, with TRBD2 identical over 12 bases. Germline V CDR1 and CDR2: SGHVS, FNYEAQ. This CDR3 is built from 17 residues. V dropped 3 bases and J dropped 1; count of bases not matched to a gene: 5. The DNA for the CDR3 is TGTGCCAGCAGCTTCACACTAGCGGGGGGTGGCACAGATACGCAGTATTTT. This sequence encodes CASSFTLAGGGTDTQYF.

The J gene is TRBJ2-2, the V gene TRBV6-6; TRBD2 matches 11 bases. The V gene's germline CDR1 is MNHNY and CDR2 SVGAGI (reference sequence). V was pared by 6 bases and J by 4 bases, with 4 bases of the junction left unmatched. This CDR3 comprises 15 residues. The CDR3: CASRPTSGGTGELFF. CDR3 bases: TGTGCCAGCAGGCCAACTAGCGGGGGCACCGGGGAGCTGTTTTTT.

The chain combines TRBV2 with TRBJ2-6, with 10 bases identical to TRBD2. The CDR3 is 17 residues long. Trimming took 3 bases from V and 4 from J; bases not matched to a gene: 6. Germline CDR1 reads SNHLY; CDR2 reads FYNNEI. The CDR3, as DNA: TGTGCCAGCAGTGACCTGGGACTAGCGAGCGGGGCCAACGTCCTGACTTTC. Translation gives CASSDLGLASGANVLTF.

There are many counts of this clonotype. The CDR3 nucleotides read TGCGCCAGCAGGATTGAACCGGGACAGTTCAATGAGCAGTTCTTC. Its translation: CASRIEPGQFNEQFF. The chain links TRBV5-1 to TRBJ2-1, with 7 bases matching TRBD1. J lost 6 bases, V lost 5 bases, and 11 bases had no gene match. Germline V CDR1 and CDR2: SGHRS, YFSETQ. The CDR3 runs 15 residues.

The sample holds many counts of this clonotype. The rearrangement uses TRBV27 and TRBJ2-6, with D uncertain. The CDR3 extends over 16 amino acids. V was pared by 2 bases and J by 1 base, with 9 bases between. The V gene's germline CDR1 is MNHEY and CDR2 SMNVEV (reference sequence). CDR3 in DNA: TGTGCCAGCAGTTTAGTTATGGGTTCTGGGGCCAACGTCCTGACTTTC. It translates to CASSLVMGSGANVLTF.

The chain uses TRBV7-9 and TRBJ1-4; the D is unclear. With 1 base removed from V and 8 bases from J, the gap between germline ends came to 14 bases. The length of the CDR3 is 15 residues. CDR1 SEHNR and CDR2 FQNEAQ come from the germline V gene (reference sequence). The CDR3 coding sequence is TGTGCCAGCAGCTTAGTTGGAGGGTCGGGCGAAAAACTGTTTTTT. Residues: CASSLVGGSGEKLFF.

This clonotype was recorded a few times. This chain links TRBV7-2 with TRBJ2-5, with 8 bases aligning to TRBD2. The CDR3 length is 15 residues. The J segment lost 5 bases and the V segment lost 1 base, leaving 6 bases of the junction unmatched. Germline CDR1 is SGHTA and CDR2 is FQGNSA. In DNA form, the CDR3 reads TGTGCCAGCAGCTTAGGGGGGACTAGGGAGGAGACCCAGTACTTC. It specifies CASSLGGTREETQYF.

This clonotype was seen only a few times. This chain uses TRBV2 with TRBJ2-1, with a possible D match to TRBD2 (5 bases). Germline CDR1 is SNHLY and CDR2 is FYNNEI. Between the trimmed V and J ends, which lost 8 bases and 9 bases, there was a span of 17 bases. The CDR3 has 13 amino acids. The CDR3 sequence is CASLDASWVEQFF. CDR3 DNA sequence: TGTGCCAGCCTGGATGCTAGCTGGGTTGAGCAGTTCTTC.

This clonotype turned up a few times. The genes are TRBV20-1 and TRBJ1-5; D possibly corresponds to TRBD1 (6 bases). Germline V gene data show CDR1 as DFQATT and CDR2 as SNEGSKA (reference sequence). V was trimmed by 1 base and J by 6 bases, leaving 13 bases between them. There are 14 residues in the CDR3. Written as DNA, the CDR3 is TGCAGTGCTAGAGGGGGGGGCGTTGGTCAGCCCCAGCATTTT. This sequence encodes CSARGGGVGQPQHF.

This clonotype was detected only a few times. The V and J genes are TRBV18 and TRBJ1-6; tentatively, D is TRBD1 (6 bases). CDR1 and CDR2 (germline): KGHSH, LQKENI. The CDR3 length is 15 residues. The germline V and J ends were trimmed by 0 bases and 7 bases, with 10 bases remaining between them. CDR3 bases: TGTGCCAGCTCACCACCCCCACAGGGCAATTCACCCCTCCACTTT. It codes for CASSPPPQGNSPLHF.

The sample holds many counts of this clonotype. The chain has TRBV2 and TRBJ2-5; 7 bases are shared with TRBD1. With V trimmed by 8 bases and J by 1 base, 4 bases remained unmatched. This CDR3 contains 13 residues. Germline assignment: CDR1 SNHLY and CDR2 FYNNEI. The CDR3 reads CASSGQAQETQYF. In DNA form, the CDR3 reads TGTGCCAGCTCCGGACAGGCCCAAGAGACCCAGTACTTC.

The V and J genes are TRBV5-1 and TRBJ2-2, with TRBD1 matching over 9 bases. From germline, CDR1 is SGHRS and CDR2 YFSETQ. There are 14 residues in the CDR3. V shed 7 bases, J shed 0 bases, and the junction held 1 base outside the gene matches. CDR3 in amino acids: CASRQGANTGELFF. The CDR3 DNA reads TGCGCCAGCCGACAGGGGGCGAACACCGGGGAGCTGTTTTTT.

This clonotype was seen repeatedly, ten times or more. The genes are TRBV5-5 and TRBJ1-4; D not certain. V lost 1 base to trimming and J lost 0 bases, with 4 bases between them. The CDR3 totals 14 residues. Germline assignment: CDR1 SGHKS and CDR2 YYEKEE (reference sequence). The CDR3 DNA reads TGTGCCAGCAGCTTGCGCGCAACTAATGAAAAACTGTTTTTT. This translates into CASSLRATNEKLFF.

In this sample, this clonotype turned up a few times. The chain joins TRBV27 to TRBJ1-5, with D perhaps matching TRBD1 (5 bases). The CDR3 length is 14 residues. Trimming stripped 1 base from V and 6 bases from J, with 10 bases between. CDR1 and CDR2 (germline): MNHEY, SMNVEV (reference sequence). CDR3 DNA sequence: TGTGCCAGCAGTTTATGGGGGGAAGGTCAGCCCCAGCATTTT. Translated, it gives CASSLWGEGQPQHF.